These T cell receptor beta chains were read from a single sample in a study of blood T cell repertoires in COVID-19. Generated by immunoSEQ multiplex PCR, the TCRdb table keeps only in-frame clones and is missing some. The table has roughly 300,000 clones, over 75% seen once. The sample taken for sequencing was PBMCs or T cells enriched from blood (not recorded which). These receptor sequences come from a man aged 25-45 years who had recovered from COVID-19. CDR3s include the opening cysteine and the closing phenylalanine or tryptophan. A D gene is named only where the DNA matches it firmly. Size is stated for part of the rows, as once, few or many counts, or as a class when the clone is expanded.

TRBV4-1	NA	TRBJ1-2	NA	TGCGCCAGCAGCTTCGACAGGAGCCCTTATGGCTACACCTTC	CASSFDRSPYGYTF
TRBV28	few	TRBJ1-2	TRBD1	TGTGCCAGCAGCCTAGGACAGGCGGCGTTGGGGGGCTACACCTTC	CASSLGQAALGGYTF
TRBV5-6	few	TRBJ2-7	NA	TGTGCCAGCAGCCCGAAGATCGAGCGCTACGAGCAGTACTTC	CASSPKIERYEQYF
TRBV6-5	NA	TRBJ1-1	NA	TGTGCCAGCAGAGACTTCTCCGGCACTGAAGCTTTCTTT	CASRDFSGTEAFF
TRBV6-5	NA	TRBJ2-7	NA	TGTGCCAGTCGAGGGCCCGCCGGAAAGGGTTGGCAGTACTTC	CASRGPAGKGWQYF
TRBV29-1	NA	TRBJ1-3	NA	TGCAGCGTCGACCAGGGTTTCGGTTCAGGAAACACCATATATTTT	CSVDQGFGSGNTIYF
TRBV2	NA	TRBJ1-5	NA	TGTGCCAGCAGGCTAGACAGATTAAGCAATCAGCCCCAGCATTTT	CASRLDRLSNQPQHF
TRBV27	NA	TRBJ2-7	TRBD1	TGTACCAGCAGTCCCGGACAGGTTGGCTACGAGCAGTACTTC	CTSSPGQVGYEQYF
TRBV11-2	NA	TRBJ2-5	NA	TGTGCCAGCAGCTCGGTCACAGGGTACGAAGTGGCCCAGTACTTC	CASSSVTGYEVAQYF
TRBV5-4	few	TRBJ1-2	NA	TGTGCCAGCAGCTTGGGAGAAACGGTACGGGGCTACACCTTC	CASSLGETVRGYTF
TRBV10-2	NA	TRBJ2-3	TRBD1	TGCGCCAGCAGTGGTGGGACAGGGGGATATACGCAGTATTTT	CASSGGTGGYTQYF
TRBV27	NA	TRBJ2-1	NA	TGTGCCAGCAGATATCCGGGCTCCTACAATGAGCAGTTCTTC	CASRYPGSYNEQFF
TRBV21-1	NA	TRBJ1-5	NA	TGTGCCAGCAGCCCACTAGGCGGGGCAGGGCTGGGTCAGCCCCAGCATTTT	CASSPLGGAGLGQPQHF
TRBV11-2	NA	TRBJ2-7	NA	TGTGCCAGCAGCCGAGATACCTACGAGCAGTACTTC	CASSRDTYEQYF
TRBV18	NA	TRBJ1-4	NA	TGTGCCAGCTCACCCTCAGGGGCGGATAATGAAAAACTGTTTTTT	CASSPSGADNEKLFF
TRBV7-6	once	TRBJ2-1	TRBD2	TGTGCCAGCAGCTTAGATCGATCGGGGGGGAACAACAATGAGCAGTTCTTC	CASSLDRSGGNNNEQFF
TRBV20-1	NA	TRBJ2-7	TRBD2	TGCAGTGCTAGTAGCGGGAGGTTCGGCGACGAGCAGTACTTC	CSASSGRFGDEQYF
TRBV7-9	NA	TRBJ1-5	TRBD1	TGTGCCAGCAGCGGACAGGGGGCGAGCAATCAGCCCCAGCATTTT	CASSGQGASNQPQHF
TRBV14	NA	TRBJ1-1	TRBD1	TGTGCCAGCAGCCCGCGTAAACGGGGACAGGGGTGGAACACTGAAGCTTTCTTT	CASSPRKRGQGWNTEAFF
TRBV4-1	NA	TRBJ2-7	TRBD2	TGCGCCAGCAGCCCAGCGGGGGCTAATTACGAGCAGTACTTC	CASSPAGANYEQYF
TRBV28	NA	TRBJ2-2	TRBD1	TGTGCCAGCAGGGGGACAGGGACCGGGGAGCTGTTTTTT	CASRGTGTGELFF
TRBV19	NA	TRBJ1-1	NA	TGTGCCAGTAACCCCAGGATCCAGGGGCCCGGGTTTGAAGCTTTCTTT	CASNPRIQGPGFEAFF
TRBV29-1	NA	TRBJ2-5	TRBD2	TGCAGCGGCAGACTAGCGGGAGAGGGGGAGACCCAGTACTTC	CSGRLAGEGETQYF
TRBV27	few	TRBJ2-7	TRBD2	TGTGCCAGCAGGGATTCCGGGACTACCTCCCGCGAGCAGTACTTC	CASRDSGTTSREQYF
TRBV5-1	NA	TRBJ2-2	TRBD1	TGCGCCAGCAGCTGGGGACAGGGGACCGGGGAGCTGTTTTTT	CASSWGQGTGELFF
TRBV4-2	few	TRBJ2-5	TRBD1	TGTGCCAGCAGCCTCACCAGGGGGCTGAAGGAGACCCAGTACTTC	CASSLTRGLKETQYF
TRBV11-3	NA	TRBJ2-5	TRBD1	TGTGCCAGCAGCTTAGGAGTTTGGGCGGCAGGGGGATTGGAGGAGACCCAGTACTTC	CASSLGVWAAGGLEETQYF
TRBV7-2	NA	TRBJ1-6	NA	TGTGCCAGCAGGAGCGGGACGTGGGATTCACCCCTCCACTTT	CASRSGTWDSPLHF
TRBV19	NA	TRBJ1-6	TRBD1	TGTGCCAGTAGTATGGATATACAGGGGCATTCACCCCTCCACTTT	CASSMDIQGHSPLHF
TRBV3-1/TRBV3-2	NA	TRBJ1-3	TRBD1	TGTGCCAGCAAATTGTCGACAGGGCTCTCTGGAAACACCATATATTTT	CASKLSTGLSGNTIYF
TRBV6-1	NA	TRBJ2-5	NA	TGTGCCAGCCGTGAGATTTCGTCCGGGATATCGGAGACCCAGTACTTC	CASREISSGISETQYF
TRBV7-9	NA	TRBJ1-5	NA	TGTGCCAGCAGCGTTACGGGGAATCAGCCCCAGCATTTT	CASSVTGNQPQHF
TRBV29-1	NA	TRBJ2-1	NA	TGCAGCGTTTCGGTCCCGACAAACAATGAGCAGTTCTTC	CSVSVPTNNEQFF
TRBV28	few	TRBJ1-6	NA	TGTGCCAGCAGTACCGACAGGATTAGTTCACCCCTCCACTTT	CASSTDRISSPLHF
TRBV24-1	NA	TRBJ2-3	NA	TGTGCCACCGGGGCCTGGCAGGGGGGAGCAGATACGCAGTATTTT	CATGAWQGGADTQYF
TRBV7-6	NA	TRBJ2-3	TRBD2	TGTGCCAGCAGCTTATTAGTAGCGGGGGGCACAGATACGCAGTATTTT	CASSLLVAGGTDTQYF
TRBV19	few	TRBJ1-5	NA	TGTGCCAGTAGTATGCGGGCGGACAATCAGCCCCAGCATTTT	CASSMRADNQPQHF
TRBV7-9	NA	TRBJ1-4	TRBD1	TGTGCCAGCAGCTTAGGTGGACAGGGAAATGAAAAACTGTTTTTT	CASSLGGQGNEKLFF
TRBV6-6	NA	TRBJ2-7	TRBD2	TGTGCCAGCAGCCGGGACTACACCTACGAGCAGTACTTC	CASSRDYTYEQYF
TRBV3-1/TRBV3-2	NA	TRBJ1-1	NA	TGTGCCAGCAGCCAAGCGAGGATTAGCACTGAAGCTTTCTTT	CASSQARISTEAFF
TRBV24-1	NA	TRBJ2-1	NA	TGTGCCACGAGCCCACACGGGAGCTCCTACAATGAGCAGTTCTTC	CATSPHGSSYNEQFF
TRBV19	NA	TRBJ2-3	TRBD1	TGTGCCAGTAGTATGGACAGGGTCCCGGATCCGCGCACAGATACGCAGTATTTT	CASSMDRVPDPRTDTQYF